A single sample is the source of the 6 T cell receptor beta chains below, sequenced in a study of shared clonotypes between healthy human individuals. TCRdb keeps only in-frame clones here, not all; method: immunoSEQ multiplex PCR. The sample includes some 2,000,000 clones, 90% to 95% seen only once; the top ten take about 0.13%. The sequencing input was naive CD4+ T cells sorted from blood. Specified subset: CD45RA+ positively selected. These receptors all stem from a man aged 18 to 29 in good health.

The chain carries TRBV4-3 and TRBJ2-1, with TRBD2 matching 7 bases. The germline CDR1 and CDR2 sequences are LGHNA and YSLEER. The junction had 2 bases not matched to a gene; V was cut back by 2 bases and J by 1 base. CDR3 size: 15 residues. CDR3: CASSQLAESYNEQFF. CDR3 sequence (DNA): TGCGCCAGCAGCCAACTAGCGGAGTCCTACAATGAGCAGTTCTTC.

The V gene is TRBV7-2, the J gene TRBJ2-1; 7 bases agree with TRBD2. Losses at the gene ends were 1 base for V and 7 bases for J; bases not matched to a gene: 7. Germline CDR1 is SGHTA and CDR2 is FQGNSA. CDR3 length: 15 amino acids. The DNA for the CDR3 is TGTGCCAGCAGCTTAGTAACGGGAGGCCCTAATGAGCAGTTCTTC. Residues: CASSLVTGGPNEQFF.

This chain links TRBV7-9 with TRBJ1-5; 12 bases line up with TRBD1. CDR3 size: 17 residues. With V trimmed by 4 bases and J by 5 bases, 9 bases remained unmatched. From germline, CDR1 is SEHNR and CDR2 FQNEAQ (reference sequence). In DNA form, the CDR3 reads TGTGCCAGCAGCTCCGGGACAGGGGGCTTGTTATATCAGCCCCAGCATTTT. Residues: CASSSGTGGLLYQPQHF.

The chain joins TRBV18 to TRBJ2-7; 10 nucleotides line up with TRBD2. The CDR3 has 14 amino acids. The germline V gene encodes CDR1 KGHSH and CDR2 LQKENI. V lost 5 bases, J lost 5 bases, and 6 bases stayed unmatched. CDR3 nucleotide sequence: TGTGCCAGCTCAGAGCGGGAGGGCCCCCACGAGCAGTACTTC. It is translated as CASSEREGPHEQYF.

The CDR3, as DNA: TGTGCCAGCAGCGTAGAAGTGTACCAAGAGACCCAGTACTTC. Its translation is CASSVEVYQETQYF. The V gene is TRBV9, the J gene TRBJ2-5; D gene ambiguous. V dropped 0 bases and J dropped 0 bases, with 6 bases sitting between them. This CDR3 contains 14 residues. Germline assignment: CDR1 SGDLS and CDR2 YYNGEE.

V is TRBV10-3 and J is TRBJ2-3; 7 bases match TRBD2. V shed 7 bases and J 3 bases; nucleotides not matched to a gene: 4. There are 13 residues in the CDR3. The germline CDR1 and CDR2 sequences are ENHRY and SYGVKD. DNA for the CDR3: TGTGCCATCACGTCGCGGGAGACAGATACGCAGTATTTT. Its protein product is CAITSRETDTQYF.